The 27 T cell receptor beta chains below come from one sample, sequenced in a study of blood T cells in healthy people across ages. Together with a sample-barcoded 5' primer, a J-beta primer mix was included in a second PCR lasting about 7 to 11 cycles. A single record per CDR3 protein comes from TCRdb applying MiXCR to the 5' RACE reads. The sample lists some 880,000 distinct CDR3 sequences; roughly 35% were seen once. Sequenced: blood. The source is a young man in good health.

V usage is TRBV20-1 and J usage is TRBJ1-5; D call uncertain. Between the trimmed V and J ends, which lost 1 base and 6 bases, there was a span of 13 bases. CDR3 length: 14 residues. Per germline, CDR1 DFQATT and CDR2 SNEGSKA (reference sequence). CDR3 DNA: TGCAGTGCTAGAGTCCGGGATCCGCTTCAGCCCCAGCATTTT. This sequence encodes CSARVRDPLQPQHF.

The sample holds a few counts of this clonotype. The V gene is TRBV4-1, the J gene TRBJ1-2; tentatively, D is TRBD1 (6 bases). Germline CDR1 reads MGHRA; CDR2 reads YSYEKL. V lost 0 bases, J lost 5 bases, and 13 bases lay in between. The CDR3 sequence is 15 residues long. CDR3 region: CASSQEVGGLYGYTF. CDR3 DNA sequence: TGCGCCAGCAGCCAAGAAGTTGGGGGGCTGTATGGCTACACCTTC.

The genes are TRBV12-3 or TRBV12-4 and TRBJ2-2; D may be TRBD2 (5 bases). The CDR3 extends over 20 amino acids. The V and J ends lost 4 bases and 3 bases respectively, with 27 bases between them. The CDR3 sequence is CASSSRDTGTIPSDTGELFF. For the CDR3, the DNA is TGTGCCAGCAGTTCCCGGGATACGGGAACGATTCCGTCCGACACCGGGGAGCTGTTTTTT.

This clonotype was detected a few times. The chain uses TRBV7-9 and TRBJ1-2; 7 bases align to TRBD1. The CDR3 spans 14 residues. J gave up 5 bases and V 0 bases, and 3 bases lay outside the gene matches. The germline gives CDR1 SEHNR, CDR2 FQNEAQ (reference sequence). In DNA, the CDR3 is TGTGCCAGCAGCTTAGCCGGGACAGAATATGGCTACACCTTC. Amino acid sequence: CASSLAGTEYGYTF. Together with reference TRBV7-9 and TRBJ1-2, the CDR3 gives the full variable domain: DTGVSQNPRHKITKRGQNVTFRCDPISEHNRLYWYRQTLGQGPEFLTYFQNEAQLEKSRLLSDRFSAERPKGSFSTLEIQRTEQGDSAMYLCASSLAGTEYGYTFGSGTRLTVV.

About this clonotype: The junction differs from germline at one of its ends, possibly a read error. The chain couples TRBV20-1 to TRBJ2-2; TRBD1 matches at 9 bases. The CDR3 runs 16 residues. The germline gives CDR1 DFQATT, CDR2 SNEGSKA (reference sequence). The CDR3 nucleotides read TGCAGTGCTAGAGATGACAGGGGGGGATACACTGGGGAGCTGTTTTTT. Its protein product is CSARDDRGGYTGELFF.

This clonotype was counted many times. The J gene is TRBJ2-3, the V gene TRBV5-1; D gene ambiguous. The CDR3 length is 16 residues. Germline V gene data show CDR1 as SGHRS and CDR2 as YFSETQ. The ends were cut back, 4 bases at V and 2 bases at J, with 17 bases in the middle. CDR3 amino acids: CASSPSGVGDTDTQYF. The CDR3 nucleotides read TGCGCCAGCAGCCCATCCGGCGTCGGCGACACAGATACGCAGTATTTT. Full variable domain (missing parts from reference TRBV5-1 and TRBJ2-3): KAGVTQTPRYLIKTRGQQVTLSCSPISGHRSVSWYQQTPGQGLQFLFEYFSETQRNKGNFPGRFSGRQFSNSRSEMNVSTLELGDSALYLCASSPSGVGDTDTQYFGPGTRLTVL.

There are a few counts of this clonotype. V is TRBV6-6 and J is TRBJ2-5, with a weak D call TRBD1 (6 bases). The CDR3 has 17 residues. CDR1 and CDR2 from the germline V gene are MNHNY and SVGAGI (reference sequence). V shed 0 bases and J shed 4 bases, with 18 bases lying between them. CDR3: CASSYSAPQGPRETQYF. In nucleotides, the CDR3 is TGTGCCAGCAGTTACTCGGCGCCACAGGGTCCTCGAGAGACCCAGTACTTC.

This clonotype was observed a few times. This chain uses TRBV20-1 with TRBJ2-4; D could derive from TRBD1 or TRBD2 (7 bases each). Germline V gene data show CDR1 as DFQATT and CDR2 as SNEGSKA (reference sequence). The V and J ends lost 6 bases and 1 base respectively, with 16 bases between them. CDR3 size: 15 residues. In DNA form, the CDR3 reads TGCAGTGCCCCCCAGGGGGGGGGGGCCAAAAACATTCAGTACTTC. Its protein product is CSAPQGGGAKNIQYF.

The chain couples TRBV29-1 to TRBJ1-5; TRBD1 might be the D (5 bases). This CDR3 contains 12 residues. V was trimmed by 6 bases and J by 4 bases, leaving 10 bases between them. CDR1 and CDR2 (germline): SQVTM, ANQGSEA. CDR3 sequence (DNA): TGCAGCGTGGGGACTCAAAATCAGCCCCAGCATTTT. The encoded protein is CSVGTQNQPQHF.

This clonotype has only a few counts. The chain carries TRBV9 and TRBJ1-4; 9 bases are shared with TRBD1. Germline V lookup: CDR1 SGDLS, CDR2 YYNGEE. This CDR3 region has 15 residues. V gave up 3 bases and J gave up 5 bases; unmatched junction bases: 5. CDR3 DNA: TGTGCCAGCAGCGAACAGACAGGGGGGAATGAAAAACTGTTTTTT. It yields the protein CASSEQTGGNEKLFF.

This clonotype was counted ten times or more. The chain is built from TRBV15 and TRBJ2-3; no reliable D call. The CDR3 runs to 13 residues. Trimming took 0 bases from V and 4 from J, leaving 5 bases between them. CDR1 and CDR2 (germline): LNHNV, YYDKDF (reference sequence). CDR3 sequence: CATSRDPADTQYF. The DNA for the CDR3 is TGTGCCACCAGCAGAGATCCCGCAGATACGCAGTATTTT.

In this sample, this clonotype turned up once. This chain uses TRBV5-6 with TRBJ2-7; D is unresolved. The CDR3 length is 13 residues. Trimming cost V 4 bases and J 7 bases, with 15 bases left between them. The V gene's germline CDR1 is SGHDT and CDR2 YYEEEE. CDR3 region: CASSLNQYNEQYF. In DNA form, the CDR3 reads TGTGCCAGCAGCCTAAACCAATACAATGAGCAGTACTTC.

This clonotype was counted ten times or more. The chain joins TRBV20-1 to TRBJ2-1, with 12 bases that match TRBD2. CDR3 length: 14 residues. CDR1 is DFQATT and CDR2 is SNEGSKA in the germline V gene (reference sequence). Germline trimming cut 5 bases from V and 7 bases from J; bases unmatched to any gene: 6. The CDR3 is CSAASGGALNEQFF. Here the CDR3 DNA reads TGCAGTGCTGCTAGCGGGGGGGCATTAAATGAGCAGTTCTTC.

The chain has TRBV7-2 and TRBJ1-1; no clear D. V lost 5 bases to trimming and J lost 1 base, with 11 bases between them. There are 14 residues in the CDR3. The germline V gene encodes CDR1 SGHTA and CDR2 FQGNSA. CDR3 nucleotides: TGTGCCAGCAGCGTTGACCAAGCGAACACTGAAGCTTTCTTT. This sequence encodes CASSVDQANTEAFF.

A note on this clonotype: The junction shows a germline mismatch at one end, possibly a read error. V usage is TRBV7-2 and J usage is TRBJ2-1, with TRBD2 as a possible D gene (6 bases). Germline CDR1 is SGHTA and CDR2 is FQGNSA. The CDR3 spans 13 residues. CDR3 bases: TGTGTCAGCAGCTTAGTGGGAGGAAATGAGCAGTTCTTC. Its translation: CVSSLVGGNEQFF.

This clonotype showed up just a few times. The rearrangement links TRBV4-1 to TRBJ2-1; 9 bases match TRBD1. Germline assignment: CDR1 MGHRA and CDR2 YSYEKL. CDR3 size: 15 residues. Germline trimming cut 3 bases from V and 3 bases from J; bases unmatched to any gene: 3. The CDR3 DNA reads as TGCGCCAGCAGCCACCCGGGACAGGGCTACAATGAGCAGTTCTTC. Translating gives CASSHPGQGYNEQFF.

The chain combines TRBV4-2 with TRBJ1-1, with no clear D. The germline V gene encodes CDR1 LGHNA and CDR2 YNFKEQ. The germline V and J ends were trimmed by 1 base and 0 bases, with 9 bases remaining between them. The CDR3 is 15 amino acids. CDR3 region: CASSQVSSLNTEAFF. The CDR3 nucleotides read TGTGCCAGCAGCCAAGTCTCGTCGTTGAACACTGAAGCTTTCTTT.

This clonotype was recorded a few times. CDR3 bases: TGCAGTGCGCCCGAGGGACACTATAATTCACCCCTCCACTTT. Protein: CSAPEGHYNSPLHF. The gene calls are TRBV20-1 and TRBJ1-6; perhaps TRBD1 as D (6 bases). Germline values: CDR1 DFQATT, CDR2 SNEGSKA (reference sequence). V was cut by 6 bases and J by 3 bases, with 12 bases left in between. The CDR3 consists of 14 residues.

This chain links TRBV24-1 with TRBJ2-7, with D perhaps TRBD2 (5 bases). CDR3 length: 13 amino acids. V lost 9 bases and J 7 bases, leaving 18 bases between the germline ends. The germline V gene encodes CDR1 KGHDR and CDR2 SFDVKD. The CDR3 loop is CATLRGLGNEQYF. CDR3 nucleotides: TGTGCCACCCTCAGAGGGCTTGGCAATGAGCAGTACTTC.

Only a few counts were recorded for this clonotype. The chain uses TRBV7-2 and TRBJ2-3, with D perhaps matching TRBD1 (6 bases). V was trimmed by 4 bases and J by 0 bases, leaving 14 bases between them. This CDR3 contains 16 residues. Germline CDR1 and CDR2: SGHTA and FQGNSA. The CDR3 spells CASSYPPQGSTDTQYF. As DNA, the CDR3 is TGTGCCAGCAGCTACCCCCCTCAGGGGAGCACAGATACGCAGTATTTT.

The DNA for the CDR3 is TGTGCCAGCGACCATCAACAGGGAAATGAGCAGTACTTC. Protein: CASDHQQGNEQYF. The rearrangement uses TRBV6-1 and TRBJ2-5; a weak D match, TRBD1 (6 bases). V shed 8 bases and J shed 11 bases, with 21 bases lying between them. Germline assignment: CDR1 MNHNS and CDR2 SASEGT. The CDR3 runs to 13 residues.

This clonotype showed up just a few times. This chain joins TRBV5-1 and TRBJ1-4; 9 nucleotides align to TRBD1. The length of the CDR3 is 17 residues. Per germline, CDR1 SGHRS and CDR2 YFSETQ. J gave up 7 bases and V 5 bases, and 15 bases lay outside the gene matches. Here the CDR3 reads CASSRESRGTGSEKLFF. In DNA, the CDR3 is TGCGCCAGCAGTAGGGAGTCTCGCGGGACAGGGTCTGAAAAACTGTTTTTT. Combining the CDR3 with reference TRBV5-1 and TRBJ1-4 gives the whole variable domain KAGVTQTPRYLIKTRGQQVTLSCSPISGHRSVSWYQQTPGQGLQFLFEYFSETQRNKGNFPGRFSGRQFSNSRSEMNVSTLELGDSALYLCASSRESRGTGSEKLFFGSGTQLSVL.

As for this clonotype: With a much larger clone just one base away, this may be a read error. The CDR3 DNA reads TGTGCCAGCAGTCCCGGGAGCTACTACGAGCAGTACTTC. Translated, it gives CASSPGSYYEQYF. V usage is TRBV12-3 or TRBV12-4 and J usage is TRBJ2-7, with D tentatively TRBD2 (6 bases). The CDR3 is 13 amino acids. V lost 5 bases and J 3 bases, leaving 11 bases between the germline ends.

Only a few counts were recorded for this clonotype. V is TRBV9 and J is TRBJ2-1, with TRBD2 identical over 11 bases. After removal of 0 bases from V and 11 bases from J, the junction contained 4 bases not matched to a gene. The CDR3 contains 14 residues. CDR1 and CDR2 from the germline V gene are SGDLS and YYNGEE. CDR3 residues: CASSVDPSGGQQFF. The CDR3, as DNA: TGTGCCAGCAGCGTAGACCCTAGCGGGGGGCAGCAGTTCTTC.

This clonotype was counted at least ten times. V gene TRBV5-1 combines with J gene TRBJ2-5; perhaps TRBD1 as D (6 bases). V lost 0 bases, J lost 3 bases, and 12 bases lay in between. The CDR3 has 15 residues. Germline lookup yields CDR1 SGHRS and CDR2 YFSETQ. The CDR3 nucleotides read TGCGCCAGCAGCTTGGGGGCAGGGGTCGAAGAGACCCAGTACTTC. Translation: CASSLGAGVEETQYF.

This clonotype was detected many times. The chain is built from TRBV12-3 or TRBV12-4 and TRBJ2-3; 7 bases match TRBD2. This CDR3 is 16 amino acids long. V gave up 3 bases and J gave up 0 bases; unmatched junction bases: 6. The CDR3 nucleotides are TGTGCCAGCAGTTTTTCTAGCGGCTTTAGCACAGATACGCAGTATTTT. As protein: CASSFSSGFSTDTQYF.

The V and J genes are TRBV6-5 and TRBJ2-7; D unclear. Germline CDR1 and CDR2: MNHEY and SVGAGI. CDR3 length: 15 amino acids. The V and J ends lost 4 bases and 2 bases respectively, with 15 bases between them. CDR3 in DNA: TGTGCCAGCAGTTTCCGGGCTCAACTCCCCTACGAGCAGTACTTC. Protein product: CASSFRAQLPYEQYF.